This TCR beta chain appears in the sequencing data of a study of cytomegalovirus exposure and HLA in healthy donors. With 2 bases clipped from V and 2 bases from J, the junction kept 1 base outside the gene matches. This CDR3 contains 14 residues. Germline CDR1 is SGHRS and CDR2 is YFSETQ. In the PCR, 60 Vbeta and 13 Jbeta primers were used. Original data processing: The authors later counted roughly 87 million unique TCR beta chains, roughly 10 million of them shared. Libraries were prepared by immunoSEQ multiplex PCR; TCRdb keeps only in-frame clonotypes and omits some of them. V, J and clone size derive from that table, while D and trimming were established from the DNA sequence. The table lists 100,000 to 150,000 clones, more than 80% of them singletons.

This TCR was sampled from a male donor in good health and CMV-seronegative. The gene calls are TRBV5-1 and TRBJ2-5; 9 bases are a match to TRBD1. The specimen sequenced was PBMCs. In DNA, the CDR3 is TGCGCCAGCAGCTTCGGGACAGGGCAAGAGACCCAGTACTTC. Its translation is CASSFGTGQETQYF.